The 13 T cell receptor beta chains below were found in one sample sequenced in a study of T cells in women clearing cervical HPV infection. Assay: immunoSEQ multiplex PCR; the TCRdb copy retains only in-frame clones and omits some. The sample has fewer than 50,000 clones, and its top ten clones hold about 1.2%. Sequenced input: blood buffy coat. Receptors originate from a woman between 18 and 69 years old with a cervical HPV16 infection that either progressed to CIN3+ or cleared (not recorded which).

The CDR3 is CASSLIQGVREKLFF. The CDR3 bases that were read are TGCGCCAGCAGCTTGATACAGGGGGTACGCGAAAAA. The genes are TRBV5-1 and TRBJ1-4; TRBD1 aligns across 8 bases. The read stops 3 residues short of the end of the CDR3; the missing end is completed from the germline J gene. Per germline, CDR1 SGHRS and CDR2 YFSETQ. The CDR3 covers 15 residues. V dropped 1 base and J dropped 8; count of bases not matched to a gene: 7.

Of note for this clone: Sequencing ends 3 residues short of the CDR3 end; the germline J gene provides the rest. The rearrangement joins TRBV18 to TRBJ1-1; TRBD1 aligns across 7 bases. The germline gives CDR1 KGHSH, CDR2 LQKENI. The CDR3 has 13 amino acids. Here the CDR3 reads CASSPRQGYEAFF. CDR3 DNA, as far as it was read: TGTGCCAGCTCACCAAGACAGGGCTACGAG.

Worth noting for this clone: From the germline J gene comes the end of the CDR3, since the read stops 3 residues before it. The chain recombines TRBV20-1 with TRBJ2-1, with TRBD2 matching over 7 bases. The CDR3 is 14 amino acids. J was trimmed by 8 bases and V by 3 bases; bases with no gene match: 10. Germline V gene lookup returns CDR1 DFQATT and CDR2 SNEGSKA (reference sequence). The DNA read from the CDR3 is TGCAGTGCTAGGGTTGCGGGAGTTTTGGATGAG. Its translation is CSARVAGVLDE. From start to end, the CDR3 is CSARVAGVLDEQFF.

With regard to this clone: The read stops 3 residues short of the end of the CDR3; the missing end is completed from the germline J gene. This chain uses TRBV7-9 with TRBJ1-1; a possible D gene is TRBD1 (6 bases). V gave up 5 bases and J gave up 1 base, with 11 bases separating them. The CDR3 is made up of 14 amino acids. Looked up from germline, CDR1 is SEHNR and CDR2 is FQNEAQ (reference sequence). The CDR3 region is CASSVQQGNTEAFF. The CDR3 DNA, read in part, is TGTGCCAGCAGCGTCCAACAGGGGAACACTGAA.

To note about this clone: The read is 3 residues too short to cover the CDR3 end, so that end is filled in from the germline J gene. The rearrangement uses TRBV14 and TRBJ2-2; maybe TRBD1 (6 bases). The CDR3 runs 16 residues. V was trimmed by 4 bases and J by 5 bases, leaving 17 bases between them. The germline V gene has CDR1 SGHDN and CDR2 FVKESK. CDR3: CASSRGHITGTGELFF. The CDR3 DNA, read in part, is TGTGCCAGCAGCCGGGGACACATCACCGGAACCGGGGAG.

As concerns this clone: With the read ending 3 residues before the CDR3 end, the germline J gene is used to fill in that end. The chain uses TRBV29-1 and TRBJ2-7, with D possibly matching TRBD2 (7 bases). V lost 6 bases and J 6 bases, leaving 18 bases between the germline ends. CDR1 SQVTM and CDR2 ANQGSEA come from the germline V gene. This CDR3 contains 13 residues. Partial CDR3 DNA: TGCAGCGTCCGGGACACAGGGAGGGCCGAG. Its protein product is CSVRDTGRAE. Given in full, the CDR3 is CSVRDTGRAEQYF.

As regards this clone: The read ends 3 residues shy of where the CDR3 ends; the end is completed using the germline J gene. The chain recombines TRBV20-1 with TRBJ2-5; D is ambiguous. Germline V gene data show CDR1 as DFQATT and CDR2 as SNEGSKA (reference sequence). The germline V and J ends were trimmed by 6 bases and 1 base, with 9 bases remaining between them. The CDR3 runs to 12 residues. The CDR3 bases that were read are TGCAGTGCCTCCCCAGGCCAAGAGACC. Its protein product is CSASPGQET. The CDR3 in its entirety is CSASPGQETQYF.

A remark on this clone: Read coverage stops 3 residues before the CDR3 terminus; the germline J gene supplies the remainder. This chain connects TRBV11-1 to TRBJ2-5; D is ambiguous. The CDR3 has 13 amino acids. V shed 7 bases and J shed 2 bases, with 11 bases lying between them. Germline values: CDR1 SGHAT, CDR2 FQDESV (reference sequence). CDR3 bases read: TGTGCCAGCAATGGCGCTAGTCAAGAGACC. It translates to CASNGASQET. The CDR3 in full is CASNGASQETQYF. Variable domain in full (rest from reference TRBV11-1 and TRBJ2-5): EAEVAQSPRYKITEKSQAVAFWCDPISGHATLYWYRQILGQGPELLVQFQDESVVDDSQLPKDRFSAERLKGVDSTLKIQPAELGDSAMYLCASNGASQETQYFGPGTRLLVL.

Details on this clone: The read is 3 residues too short to cover the CDR3 end, so that end is filled in from the germline J gene. This chain connects TRBV18 to TRBJ2-1; TRBD1 aligns across 7 bases. Unmatched junction bases numbered 7, after V lost 4 bases and J lost 7 bases. Germline V CDR1 and CDR2: KGHSH, LQKENI. The CDR3 has 14 amino acids. The part of the CDR3 DNA that was read is TGTGCCAGCTCACTTCAGGGGGTAGGGAATGAG. This sequence encodes CASSLQGVGNE. The CDR3, in full, reads CASSLQGVGNEQFF.

On this clone itself: The read terminates 3 residues ahead of where the CDR3 ends, so the germline J gene completes it. This chain joins TRBV19 and TRBJ2-5; TRBD2 matches at 14 bases. CDR3 length equals 17 residues. V was pared by 4 bases and J by 4 bases, with 8 bases of the junction left unmatched. In germline, CDR1 is LNHDA, CDR2 SQIVND (reference sequence). CDR3 bases read: TGTGCCAGTAGTAGACGACTAGCGGGGGGGCCGATAGAGACC. Translation: CASSRRLAGGPIET. The complete CDR3 sequence is CASSRRLAGGPIETQYF. Full variable domain (outside the CDR3, taken from reference TRBV19 and TRBJ2-5): DGGITQSPKYLFRKEGQNVTLSCEQNLNHDAMYWYRQDPGQGLRLIYYSQIVNDFQKGDIAEGYSVSREKKESFPLTVTSAQKNPTAFYLCASSRRLAGGPIETQYFGPGTRLLVL.

With regard to this clone: The observed sequence ends 3 residues before the CDR3 terminus, with the missing tail filled in from the germline J gene. This rearrangement joins TRBV6-4 to TRBJ2-7, with TRBD2 matching over 16 bases. The germline V gene has CDR1 MRHNA and CDR2 SNTAGT. J was trimmed by 5 bases and V by 6 bases; bases with no gene match: 7. The CDR3 is 16 amino acids. The DNA read from the CDR3 is TGTGCCAGCAGACCCGGGACTAGCGGGAGGGCCGACGAG. Its protein is CASRPGTSGRADE. The whole CDR3 reads CASRPGTSGRADEQYF.

The part of the CDR3 DNA that was read is TGTGCCAGCACTCAACAGGTACTCTCCTACGAC. It is translated as CASTQQVLSYD. The full CDR3 sequence reads CASTQQVLSYDYTF. This chain uses TRBV2 with TRBJ1-2, with D maybe TRBD1 (5 bases). With the read ending 3 residues before the CDR3 end, the germline J gene is used to fill in that end. Germline lookup yields CDR1 SNHLY and CDR2 FYNNEI. The CDR3 length is 14 residues.

On this clone: The read halts 3 residues ahead of the CDR3 end, with the missing end drawn from the germline J gene. J is TRBJ2-7 and V is TRBV24-1; 9 nucleotides line up with TRBD1. V lost 4 bases and J lost 5; bases outside the gene matches: 5. From germline, CDR1 is KGHDR and CDR2 SFDVKD. The CDR3 consists of 14 residues. The DNA read from the CDR3 is TGTGCCACCAGTGAGGGACAGGGATTCGACGAG. Translation gives CATSEGQGFDE. The whole CDR3 protein reads CATSEGQGFDEQYF.